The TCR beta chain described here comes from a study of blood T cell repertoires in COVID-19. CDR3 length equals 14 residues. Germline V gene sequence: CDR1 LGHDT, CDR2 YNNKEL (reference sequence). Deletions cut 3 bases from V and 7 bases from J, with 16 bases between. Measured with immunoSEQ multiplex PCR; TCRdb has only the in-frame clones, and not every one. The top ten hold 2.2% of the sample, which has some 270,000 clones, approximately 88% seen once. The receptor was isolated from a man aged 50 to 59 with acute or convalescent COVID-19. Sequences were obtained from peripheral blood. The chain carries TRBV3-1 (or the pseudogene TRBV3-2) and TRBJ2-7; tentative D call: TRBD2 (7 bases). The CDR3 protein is CASSHSGGPKEQYF. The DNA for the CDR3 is TGTGCCAGCAGCCATTCCGGGGGGCCCAAAGAGCAGTACTTC.